A single sample is the source of the 13 T cell receptor beta chains below, sequenced in a study of persistence of HIV-infected CD4 T cells. Sequencing used immunoSEQ version 4 in survey mode. The assay was immunoSEQ multiplex PCR, and TCRdb's table has in-frame clones only and misses some. The sample lists tens of thousands of clones; 70% to 90% were seen once. Nonspecific anti-CD3/anti-CD28 bead stimulation represents the broad CD4+ T cell repertoire. CD4+ T cells upregulating both CD40 ligand and CD69 were sorted as responding cells. Their recognized antigens are unknown. The sample here was CD4+ T cells sorted from PBMCs after roughly 17-hour stimulation, taken from a patient who received antiretroviral therapy. These receptors were obtained from an adult woman with HIV who was CMV-seropositive.

In this sample, this clone turned up a few times. The gene calls are TRBV12-5 and TRBJ2-7; possible D gene TRBD1, 7 bases. This CDR3 region has 15 residues. V was pared by 0 bases and J by 4 bases, with 13 bases between. Germline-derived CDR1 and CDR2 are LGHNT and FRNRAP. CDR3: CASGLVAGGTYEQYF. The CDR3 bases are TGTGCTAGTGGTTTGGTAGCAGGGGGGACTTACGAGCAGTACTTC.

The CDR3 sequence: CASSLEGVGYTF. The CDR3, as DNA: TGTGCCAGCAGCTTGGAAGGGGTTGGCTACACCTTC. The chain joins TRBV5-4 to TRBJ1-2; the D gene is possibly TRBD1 (5 bases). Germline V gene sequence: CDR1 SGHNT, CDR2 YYREEE (reference sequence). Trimming removed 0 bases from V and 7 bases from J, with 7 bases in between. The CDR3 is 12 residues long.

The table lists this clone with a few counts. The genes are TRBV30 and TRBJ2-2; 9 nucleotides match TRBD1. The CDR3 covers 16 residues. V shed 0 bases, J shed 2 bases, and the junction held 4 bases outside the gene matches. Germline V lookup: CDR1 GTSNPN, CDR2 SVGIG (reference sequence). CDR3 residues: CAWSVAGQGNTGELFF. In DNA, the CDR3 is TGTGCCTGGAGTGTAGCGGGACAGGGTAACACCGGGGAGCTGTTTTTT. The whole variable domain, filled in from reference TRBV30 and TRBJ2-2, reads SQTIHQWPATLVQPVGSPLSLECTVEGTSNPNLYWYRQAAGRGLQLLFYSVGIGQISSEVPQNLSASRPQDRQFILSSKKLLLSDSGFYLCAWSVAGQGNTGELFFGEGSRLTVL.

The chain employs TRBV25-1 and TRBJ1-5, with D perhaps matching TRBD1 (5 bases). The germline gives CDR1 MGHDK, CDR2 SYGVNS. The CDR3 extends over 14 amino acids. V lost 5 bases, J lost 4 bases, and 12 bases lay in between. The CDR3 DNA sequence: TGTGCCAGCAGTACACGAAGGACAAATCAGCCCCAGCATTTT. This translates into CASSTRRTNQPQHF.

This chain connects TRBV6-5 to TRBJ2-7; D not certain. CDR3 size: 13 residues. V lost 4 bases and J 3 bases, leaving 10 bases between the germline ends. CDR1 MNHEY and CDR2 SVGAGI come from the germline V gene. DNA of the CDR3: TGTGCCAGCAGTTCGGTGAATGACTACGAGCAGTACTTC. This gives the protein CASSSVNDYEQYF.

The CDR3 nucleotides read TGTGCCAGCAGCCAAGGGGACAGAGAGCCCCAGCATTTT. Translation: CASSQGDREPQHF. This sequence joins TRBV3-1 (or the pseudogene TRBV3-2) and TRBJ1-5; 7 bases align to TRBD1. Losses at the gene ends were 1 base for V and 8 bases for J; bases not matched to a gene: 2. The CDR3 runs to 13 residues. Germline V gene lookup returns CDR1 LGHDT and CDR2 YNNKEL (reference sequence).

The CDR3 is CASSPQKTPAYEQYF. Written as DNA, the CDR3 is TGTGCCAGCTCACCGCAAAAAACGCCAGCCTACGAGCAGTACTTC. This chain joins TRBV18 and TRBJ2-7; D remains ambiguous. The CDR3 extends over 15 amino acids. In germline, CDR1 is KGHSH, CDR2 LQKENI. Deletions cut 3 bases from V and 2 bases from J, with 14 bases between.

This chain joins TRBV3-1 (or the pseudogene TRBV3-2) and TRBJ1-6; D is undetermined. Trimming left V 0 bases short and J 8 bases short, with 17 bases between. The CDR3 has 17 residues. Germline CDR1 LGHDT, CDR2 YNNKEL (reference sequence). CDR3 residues: CASSQDRGPTMDSPLHF. Written as DNA, the CDR3 is TGTGCCAGCAGCCAAGATCGAGGGCCTACCATGGATTCACCCCTCCACTTT.

This clone showed up just once. V is TRBV28 and J is TRBJ1-2, with TRBD1 matching over 11 bases. The CDR3 is made up of 16 amino acids. Germline V CDR1 and CDR2: MDHEN, SYDVKM. J was trimmed by 8 bases and V by 5 bases; bases with no gene match: 13. CDR3 nucleotides: TGTGCCAGCAGTCGGACCGGGACAGGGGGTAACGGCGGCTACACCTTC. This codes for CASSRTGTGGNGGYTF.

The chain links TRBV9 to TRBJ2-3, with D perhaps TRBD2 (6 bases). Trimming shortened V by 2 bases and J by 7 bases, and 20 bases separated the two germline ends. The germline gives CDR1 SGDLS, CDR2 YYNGEE. The CDR3 loop spans 16 amino acids. CDR3 sequence: CASSVWAREGANTQYF. The CDR3 bases are TGTGCCAGCAGCGTTTGGGCGCGGGAAGGTGCGAATACGCAGTATTTT.

The chain joins TRBV7-9 to TRBJ1-1; unclear D gene. This CDR3 has 14 amino acids. Germline CDR1 SEHNR, CDR2 FQNEAQ (reference sequence). Deletions cut 1 base from V and 0 bases from J, with 6 bases between. Here the CDR3 DNA reads TGTGCCAGCAGCTTAGACAGTATGAACACTGAAGCTTTCTTT. It specifies CASSLDSMNTEAFF.

The chain couples TRBV19 to TRBJ2-7, with 7 bases that match TRBD1. Germline CDR1 reads LNHDA; CDR2 reads SQIVND (reference sequence). J was trimmed by 1 base and V by 6 bases; bases with no gene match: 12. CDR3 length: 16 residues. In DNA, the CDR3 is TGTGCCAGTAGAACCGAAGGCGCGACAGGGTCCTACGAGCAGTACTTC. Its protein product is CASRTEGATGSYEQYF.

The chain has TRBV2 and TRBJ2-3; possibly TRBD2 for D (6 bases). This CDR3 is 13 amino acids long. Germline V gene data show CDR1 as SNHLY and CDR2 as FYNNEI. V lost 9 bases to trimming and J lost 1 base, with 11 bases between them. This chain's CDR3 is CASFPGGTDTQYF. The DNA of the CDR3 is TGTGCCAGTTTCCCGGGGGGCACAGATACGCAGTATTTT.